This TCR beta chain was identified during a study of cytomegalovirus exposure and HLA in healthy donors. From germline, CDR1 is KGHSH and CDR2 LQKENI. This CDR3 contains 14 residues. The V and J ends lost 3 bases and 1 base respectively, with 6 bases between them. The study ran its PCR with 60 Vbeta and 13 Jbeta primers. Measured with immunoSEQ multiplex PCR; TCRdb has only the in-frame clones, and not every one. This sample has roughly 120,000 clones, with approximately 80% found just once. This clonotype was sampled from a man aged 35 to 55 in good health and CMV-seronegative. The chain combines TRBV18 with TRBJ2-2; no clear D. The sequencing sample was made of PBMCs. Here the CDR3 DNA reads TGTGCCAGCTCACCGACTGTGAACACCGGGGAGCTGTTTTTT. This translates into CASSPTVNTGELFF.